The 18 T cell receptor beta chains below were found in one sample sequenced in a study of OX40 agonist ivuxolimab in advanced cancers. Some clones are missing from TCRdb's copy, which holds only in-frame ones; the method was immunoSEQ multiplex PCR. The table shows some 43,000 clones, with about 95% occurring only once. The sequencing here drew on CD4+ or CD8+ T cells sorted from blood, taken in a trial of the OX40 agonist ivuxolimab. These receptor sequences come from an adult with an advanced solid tumor such as melanoma, head and neck, liver or kidney cancer.

About this clone: The identical CDR3 is also encoded by other nucleotide sequences in the sample. V gene TRBV9 combines with J gene TRBJ2-7; D gene ambiguous. The CDR3 contains 11 residues. Germline CDR1 is SGDLS and CDR2 is YYNGEE. V lost 0 bases, J lost 5 bases, and 3 bases lay in between. This chain's CDR3 is CASSVGDEQYF. DNA of the CDR3: TGTGCCAGCAGCGTAGGGGACGAGCAGTACTTC. The variable domain in full, completed from reference TRBV9 and TRBJ2-7, reads DSGVTQTPKHLITATGQRVTLRCSPRSGDLSVYWYQQSLDQGLQFLIQYYNGEERAKGNILERFSAQQFPDLHSELNLSSLELGDSALYFCASSVGDEQYFGPGTRLTVT.

The chain combines TRBV14 with TRBJ2-1; tentative D call: TRBD1 (5 bases). The CDR3 extends over 14 amino acids. Trimming took off 4 bases at V and 3 bases at J, with 10 bases between the two ends. Germline V gene lookup returns CDR1 SGHDN and CDR2 FVKESK. The CDR3 sequence: CASSLATVYNEQFF. For the CDR3, the DNA is TGTGCCAGCAGCCTGGCGACAGTCTACAATGAGCAGTTCTTC.

The V and J genes are TRBV29-1 and TRBJ1-2; TRBD1 might be the D (5 bases). V was shortened by 6 bases and J by 3 bases, with 11 bases between the two germline ends. CDR1 and CDR2 from the germline V gene are SQVTM and ANQGSEA. The CDR3 loop spans 12 amino acids. The CDR3 bases are TGCAGCGTAGAACAGGACTACTATGGCTACACCTTC. Its protein product is CSVEQDYYGYTF.

This rearrangement joins TRBV29-1 to TRBJ2-1, with 13 bases fitting TRBD2. Unmatched junction bases numbered 7, after V lost 3 bases and J lost 8 bases. CDR3 length equals 15 residues. Germline V gene lookup returns CDR1 SQVTM and CDR2 ANQGSEA. For the CDR3, the DNA is TGCAGCGTTGATGCACGGACTAGCGGGAGCGATGAGCAGTTCTTC. Protein: CSVDARTSGSDEQFF.

This rearrangement joins TRBV9 to TRBJ1-2; D is uncertain. Germline loops: CDR1 SGDLS, CDR2 YYNGEE. The CDR3 runs 13 residues. V lost 0 bases to trimming and J lost 9 bases, with 12 bases between them. The CDR3 here is CASSVGRAQSYTF. CDR3 sequence (DNA): TGTGCCAGCAGCGTAGGCCGGGCGCAAAGCTACACCTTC.

The chain joins TRBV19 to TRBJ2-2; 9 positions match TRBD1. There are 16 residues in the CDR3. The germline V gene encodes CDR1 LNHDA and CDR2 SQIVND (reference sequence). Germline trimming cut 7 bases from V and 2 bases from J; bases unmatched to any gene: 8. In DNA form, the CDR3 reads TGTGCCAGTAACCCGGGACAGGGACCTAACACCGGGGAGCTGTTTTTT. This sequence encodes CASNPGQGPNTGELFF.

The chain combines TRBV13 with TRBJ2-7; 15 bases fit TRBD2. Trimming at V came to 5 bases and at J to 4 bases, leaving 9 bases not matched to a gene. The CDR3 consists of 17 residues. Germline CDR1 is PRHDT and CDR2 is FYEKMQ (reference sequence). The CDR3 spells CASSPGLAGGGAYEQYF. The CDR3 DNA follows: TGTGCCAGCAGCCCAGGACTAGCGGGAGGGGGTGCGTACGAGCAGTACTTC.

This clone was found once. The chain recombines TRBV7-9 with TRBJ2-7; D unresolved. V was clipped by 0 bases and J by 9 bases, with 9 bases between them. CDR3 length: 12 residues. Germline CDR1 SEHNR, CDR2 FQNEAQ (reference sequence). In DNA, the CDR3 is TGTGCCAGCAGCTTAGCCTCTGTTGGGCAGTACTTC. It codes for CASSLASVGQYF.

This clone was observed once. This chain connects TRBV11-2 to TRBJ1-2; possible D gene TRBD1, 5 bases. This CDR3 has 18 residues. The germline CDR1 and CDR2 sequences are SGHAT and FQNNGV. V was pared by 2 bases and J by 4 bases, with 23 bases between. Written as DNA, the CDR3 is TGTGCCAGCAGCTTAACGCTTGGGTTGGCAGGGAGCAGCTATGGCTACACCTTC. It codes for CASSLTLGLAGSSYGYTF.

This clone was counted once. The CDR3 region is CASSPAGDPYEQYF. The CDR3 DNA is TGTGCCAGCAGCCCGGCAGGGGACCCCTACGAGCAGTACTTC. V is TRBV5-6 and J is TRBJ2-7, with D maybe TRBD1 (6 bases). CDR1 is SGHDT and CDR2 is YYEEEE in the germline V gene. This CDR3 is built from 14 residues. V was cut by 4 bases and J by 2 bases, with 13 bases left in between.

This chain links TRBV27 with TRBJ2-5; D call uncertain. Gene TRBJ2-7 matches the end of the DNA better, so the J call may be wrong. CDR1 MNHEY and CDR2 SMNVEV come from the germline V gene (reference sequence). The CDR3 runs to 16 residues. The DNA for the CDR3 is TGTGCCAGCAGTTTATTTCCAGATGGATCAACCTACGAGCAGTACTTC. It yields the protein CASSLFPDGSTYEQYF.

V is TRBV7-2 and J is TRBJ2-7; a weak D match, TRBD2 (7 bases). The germline V gene encodes CDR1 SGHTA and CDR2 FQGNSA. Trimming cost V 6 bases and J 5 bases, with 17 bases left between them. The CDR3 extends over 14 amino acids. CDR3: CASRGGQGRHEQYF. The CDR3 bases are TGTGCCAGCAGGGGGGGGCAGGGTAGGCACGAGCAGTACTTC. The full variable domain, in which reference TRBV7-2 and TRBJ2-7 provide the parts outside the CDR3, is GAGVSQSPSNKVTEKGKDVELRCDPISGHTALYWYRQSLGQGLEFLIYFQGNSAPDKSGLPSDRFSAERTGGSVSTLTIQRTQQEDSAVYLCASRGGQGRHEQYFGPGTRLTVT.

This chain joins TRBV28 and TRBJ2-1; 9 positions agree with TRBD2. This CDR3 is 16 amino acids long. CDR1 and CDR2 from the germline V gene are MDHEN and SYDVKM. J lost 8 bases, V lost 2 bases, and 10 bases had no gene match. The CDR3 loop reads CASSLRREGLRYEQFF. The CDR3 DNA follows: TGTGCCAGCAGTTTAAGGCGGGAGGGCCTAAGGTATGAGCAGTTCTTC.

This sequence joins TRBV19 and TRBJ1-4; 12 bases map to TRBD1. Germline CDR1 LNHDA, CDR2 SQIVND (reference sequence). CDR3 length: 15 amino acids. The V and J ends lost 6 bases and 7 bases, in that order; junction bases with no gene match: 6. The CDR3 coding sequence is TGTGCCAGTAGCCAGGGACAGGGGGCAAGTGAAAAACTGTTTTTT. Protein sequence: CASSQGQGASEKLFF.

This chain connects TRBV19 to TRBJ2-7; D may be TRBD1 (5 bases). The CDR3 sequence is 15 residues long. V lost 7 bases, J lost 1 base, and 17 bases lay in between. Germline CDR1 is LNHDA and CDR2 is SQIVND (reference sequence). CDR3 nucleotide sequence: TGTGCCAGTACCCCTGACAGTGGGATATCCTACGAGCAGTACTTC. Protein product: CASTPDSGISYEQYF.

The rearrangement uses TRBV13 and TRBJ2-5; D remains ambiguous. Germline CDR1 is PRHDT and CDR2 is FYEKMQ (reference sequence). The CDR3 totals 14 residues. Trimming removed 1 base at V and 1 base at J, with 7 bases between. This CDR3 reads CASSLVQTQETQYF. The DNA for the CDR3 is TGTGCCAGCAGCTTAGTACAGACCCAAGAGACCCAGTACTTC. The variable domain in full, with the rest retrieved from reference TRBV13 and TRBJ2-5, is AAGVIQSPRHLIKEKRETATLKCYPIPRHDTVYWYQQGPGQDPQFLISFYEKMQSDKGSIPDRFSAQQFSDYHSELNMSSLELGDSALYFCASSLVQTQETQYFGPGTRLLVL.

The J gene is TRBJ1-1, the V gene TRBV7-8; D remains ambiguous. Germline V CDR1 and CDR2: SGHVS, FQNEAQ. The CDR3 runs to 13 residues. V shed 4 bases and J shed 0 bases, with 6 bases lying between them. The CDR3 coding sequence is TGTGCCAGCAGCTCTGCCTTGAACACTGAAGCTTTCTTT. This sequence encodes CASSSALNTEAFF.

The V gene is TRBV30, the J gene TRBJ2-1, with unresolved D. V was pared by 2 bases and J by 7 bases, with 9 bases between. The germline gives CDR1 GTSNPN, CDR2 SVGIG (reference sequence). CDR3 length: 12 residues. CDR3 residues: CAWSSLGNEQFF. The CDR3 DNA sequence: TGTGCCTGGAGTTCATTAGGGAATGAGCAGTTCTTC.